The present T cell receptor (beta chain) was sequenced within a study of blood T cell repertoires in COVID-19. Study overall: Acute and convalescent COVID-19 specimens originated in the United States, Italy and Spain. In each case, the material was cDNA or gDNA derived from T cells, B-cell-depleted T cells, or PBMCs.

In the original analysis: The assay estimated nucleated cells by amplifying reference gene primers. The table came from immunoSEQ multiplex PCR; TCRdb's copy has only in-frame clones and leaves some out. The D gene and trimming were derived from the DNA, and the V and J assignments and clone size from that table. The sample consists of about 350,000 clones, 85% to 90% of them appearing once. Input material: peripheral blood. The receptor was isolated from a woman aged 50 to 60 with COVID-19, enrolled during active disease.

CDR3 region: CASSELGRNYEQYF. The CDR3, as DNA: TGCGCCAGCAGTGAGTTGGGCCGGAACTACGAGCAGTACTTC. This chain links TRBV10-2 with TRBJ2-7, with unresolved D. CDR3 length: 14 amino acids. Between the trimmed V and J ends, which lost 1 base and 3 bases, there was a span of 10 bases. From germline, CDR1 is WSHSY and CDR2 SAAADI.